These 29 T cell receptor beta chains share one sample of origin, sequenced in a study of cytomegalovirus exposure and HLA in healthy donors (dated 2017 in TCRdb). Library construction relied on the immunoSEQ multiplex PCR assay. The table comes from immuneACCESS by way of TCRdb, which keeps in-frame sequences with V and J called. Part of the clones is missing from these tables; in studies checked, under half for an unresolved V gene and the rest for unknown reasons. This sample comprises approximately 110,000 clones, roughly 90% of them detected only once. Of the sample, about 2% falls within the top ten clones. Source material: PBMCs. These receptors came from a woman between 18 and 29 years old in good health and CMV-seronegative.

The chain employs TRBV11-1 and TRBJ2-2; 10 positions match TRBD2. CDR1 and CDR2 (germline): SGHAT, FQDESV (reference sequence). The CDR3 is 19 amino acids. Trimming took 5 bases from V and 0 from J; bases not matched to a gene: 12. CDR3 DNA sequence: TGTGCCAGCAGCGGGACTAGCGACCCAAACGCCGCGAACACCGGGGAGCTGTTTTTT. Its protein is CASSGTSDPNAANTGELFF. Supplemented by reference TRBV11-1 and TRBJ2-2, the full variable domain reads EAEVAQSPRYKITEKSQAVAFWCDPISGHATLYWYRQILGQGPELLVQFQDESVVDDSQLPKDRFSAERLKGVDSTLKIQPAELGDSAMYLCASSGTSDPNAANTGELFFGEGSRLTVL.

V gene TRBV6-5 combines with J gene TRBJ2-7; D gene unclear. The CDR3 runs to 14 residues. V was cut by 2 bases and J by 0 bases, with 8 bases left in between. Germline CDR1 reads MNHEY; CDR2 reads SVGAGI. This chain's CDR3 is CASSYGGYSYEQYF. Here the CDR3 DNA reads TGTGCCAGCAGTTACGGCGGTTACTCCTACGAGCAGTACTTC.

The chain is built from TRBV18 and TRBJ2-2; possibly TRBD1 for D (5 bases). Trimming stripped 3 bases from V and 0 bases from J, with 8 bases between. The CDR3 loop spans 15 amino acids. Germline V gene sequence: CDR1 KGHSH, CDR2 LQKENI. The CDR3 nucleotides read TGTGCCAGCTCACCGACAGCAGCGAACACCGGGGAGCTGTTTTTT. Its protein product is CASSPTAANTGELFF.

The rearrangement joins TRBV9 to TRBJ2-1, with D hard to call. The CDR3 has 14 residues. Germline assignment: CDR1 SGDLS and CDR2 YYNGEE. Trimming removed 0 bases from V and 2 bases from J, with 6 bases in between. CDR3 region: CASSVAGAYNEQFF. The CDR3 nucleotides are TGTGCCAGCAGCGTAGCCGGAGCCTACAATGAGCAGTTCTTC.

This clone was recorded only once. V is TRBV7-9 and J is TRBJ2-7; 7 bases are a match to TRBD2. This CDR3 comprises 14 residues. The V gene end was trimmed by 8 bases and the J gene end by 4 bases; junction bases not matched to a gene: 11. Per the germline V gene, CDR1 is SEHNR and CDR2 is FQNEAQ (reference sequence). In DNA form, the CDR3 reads TGTGCCAGCGGGACCGGAGGGACTACTTACGAGCAGTACTTC. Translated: CASGTGGTTYEQYF.

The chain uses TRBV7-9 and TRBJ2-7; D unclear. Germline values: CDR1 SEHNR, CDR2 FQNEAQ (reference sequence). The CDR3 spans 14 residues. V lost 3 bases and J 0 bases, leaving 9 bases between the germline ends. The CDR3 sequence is CASSLASSSYEQYF. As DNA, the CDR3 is TGTGCCAGCAGCTTGGCTTCTAGCTCCTACGAGCAGTACTTC.

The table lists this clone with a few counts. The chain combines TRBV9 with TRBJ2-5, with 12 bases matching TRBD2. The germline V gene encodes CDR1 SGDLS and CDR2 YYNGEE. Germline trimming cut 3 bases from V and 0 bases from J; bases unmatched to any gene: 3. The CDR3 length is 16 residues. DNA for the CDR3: TGTGCCAGCAGCGCGCCTAGCGGGGGGGACCAAGAGACCCAGTACTTC. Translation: CASSAPSGGDQETQYF.

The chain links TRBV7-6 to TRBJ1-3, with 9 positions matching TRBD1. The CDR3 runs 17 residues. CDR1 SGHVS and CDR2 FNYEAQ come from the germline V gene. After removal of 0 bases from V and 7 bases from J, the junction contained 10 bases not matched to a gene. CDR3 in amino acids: CASSLAGTGRLSNTIYF. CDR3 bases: TGTGCCAGCAGCTTAGCAGGGACAGGGCGCTTGTCGAACACCATATATTTT.

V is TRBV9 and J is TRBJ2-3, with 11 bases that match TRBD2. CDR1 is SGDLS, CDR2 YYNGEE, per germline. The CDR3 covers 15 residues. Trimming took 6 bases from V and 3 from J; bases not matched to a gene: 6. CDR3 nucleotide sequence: TGTGCCAGCACAACATCTAGCGGGAGGACAGATACGCAGTATTTT. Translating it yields CASTTSSGRTDTQYF.

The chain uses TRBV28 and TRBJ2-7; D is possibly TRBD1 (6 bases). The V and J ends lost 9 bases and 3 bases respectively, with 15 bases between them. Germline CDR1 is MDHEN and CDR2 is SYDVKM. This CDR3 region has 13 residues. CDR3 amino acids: CASRDNPGYEQYF. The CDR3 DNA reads TGTGCCAGTCGGGACAATCCGGGCTACGAGCAGTACTTC.

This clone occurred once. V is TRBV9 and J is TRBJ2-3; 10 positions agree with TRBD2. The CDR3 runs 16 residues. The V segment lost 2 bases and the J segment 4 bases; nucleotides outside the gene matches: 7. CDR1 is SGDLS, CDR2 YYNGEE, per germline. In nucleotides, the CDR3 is TGTGCCAGCAGCGTCCTGCTAGCGGGAGTCCCAGATACGCAGTATTTT. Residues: CASSVLLAGVPDTQYF.

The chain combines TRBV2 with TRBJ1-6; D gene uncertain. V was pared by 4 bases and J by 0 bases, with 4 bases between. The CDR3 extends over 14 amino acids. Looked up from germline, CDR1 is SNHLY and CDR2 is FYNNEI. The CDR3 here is CASSVSSYNSPLHF. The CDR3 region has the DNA TGTGCCAGCAGTGTTAGCTCCTATAATTCACCCCTCCACTTT.

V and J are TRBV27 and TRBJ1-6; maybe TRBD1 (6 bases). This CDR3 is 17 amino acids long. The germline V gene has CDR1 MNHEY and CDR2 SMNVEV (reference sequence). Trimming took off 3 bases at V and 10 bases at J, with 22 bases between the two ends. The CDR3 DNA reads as TGTGCCAGCAGTTTTCGGACAGCATGGAACGTTAGGTCACCCCTCCACTTT. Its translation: CASSFRTAWNVRSPLHF.

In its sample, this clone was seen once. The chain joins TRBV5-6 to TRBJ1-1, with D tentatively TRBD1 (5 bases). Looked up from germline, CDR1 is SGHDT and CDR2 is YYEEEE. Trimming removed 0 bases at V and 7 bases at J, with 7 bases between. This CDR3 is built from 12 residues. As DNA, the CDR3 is TGTGCCAGCAGCTTGGCCACAGGTGAAGCTTTCTTT. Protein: CASSLATGEAFF.

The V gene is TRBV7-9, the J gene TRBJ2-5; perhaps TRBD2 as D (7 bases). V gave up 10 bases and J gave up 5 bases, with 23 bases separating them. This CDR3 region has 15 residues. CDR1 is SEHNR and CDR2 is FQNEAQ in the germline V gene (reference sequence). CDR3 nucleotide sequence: TGTGCCACCCAGGGGAGCCGAGGGGAGGGTGAGACCCAGTACTTC. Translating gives CATQGSRGEGETQYF.

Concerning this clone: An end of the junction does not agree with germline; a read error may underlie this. CDR3 region: CASREAGQLGLGYGYTF. CDR3 nucleotide sequence: TGTGCCAGCAGAGAAGCGGGACAGCTAGGTCTTGGATATGGCTACACCTTC. The chain carries TRBV6-1 and TRBJ1-2; 7 bases are a match to TRBD1. Germline V gene sequence: CDR1 MNHNS, CDR2 SASEGT. The length of the CDR3 is 17 residues.

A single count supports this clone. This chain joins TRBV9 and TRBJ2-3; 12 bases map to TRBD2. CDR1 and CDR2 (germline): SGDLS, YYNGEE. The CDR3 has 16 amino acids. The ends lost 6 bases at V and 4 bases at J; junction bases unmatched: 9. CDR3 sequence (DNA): TGTGCCAGCACCCTGACTAGCGGGGGCCTCCCAGATACGCAGTATTTT. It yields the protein CASTLTSGGLPDTQYF. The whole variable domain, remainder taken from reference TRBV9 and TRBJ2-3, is DSGVTQTPKHLITATGQRVTLRCSPRSGDLSVYWYQQSLDQGLQFLIQYYNGEERAKGNILERFSAQQFPDLHSELNLSSLELGDSALYFCASTLTSGGLPDTQYFGPGTRLTVL.

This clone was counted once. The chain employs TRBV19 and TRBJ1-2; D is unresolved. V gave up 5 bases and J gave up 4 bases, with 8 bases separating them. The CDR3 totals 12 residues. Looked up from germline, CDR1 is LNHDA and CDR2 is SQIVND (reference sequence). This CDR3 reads CASSLVSYGYTF. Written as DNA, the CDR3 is TGTGCCAGTAGTTTGGTGAGCTATGGCTACACCTTC. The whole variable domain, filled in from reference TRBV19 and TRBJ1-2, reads DGGITQSPKYLFRKEGQNVTLSCEQNLNHDAMYWYRQDPGQGLRLIYYSQIVNDFQKGDIAEGYSVSREKKESFPLTVTSAQKNPTAFYLCASSLVSYGYTFGSGTRLTVV.

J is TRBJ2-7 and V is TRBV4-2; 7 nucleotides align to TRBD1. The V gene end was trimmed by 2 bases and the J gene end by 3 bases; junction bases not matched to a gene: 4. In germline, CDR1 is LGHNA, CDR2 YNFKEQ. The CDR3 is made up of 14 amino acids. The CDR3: CASSQKDRDYEQYF. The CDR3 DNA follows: TGTGCCAGCAGCCAAAAAGACAGGGACTACGAGCAGTACTTC.

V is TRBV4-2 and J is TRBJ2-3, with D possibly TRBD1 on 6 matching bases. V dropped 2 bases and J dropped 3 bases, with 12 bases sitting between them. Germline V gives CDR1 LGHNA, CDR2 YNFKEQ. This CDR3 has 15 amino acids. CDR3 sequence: CASSQSHRETDTQYF. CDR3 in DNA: TGTGCCAGCAGCCAATCCCACAGGGAAACAGATACGCAGTATTTT.

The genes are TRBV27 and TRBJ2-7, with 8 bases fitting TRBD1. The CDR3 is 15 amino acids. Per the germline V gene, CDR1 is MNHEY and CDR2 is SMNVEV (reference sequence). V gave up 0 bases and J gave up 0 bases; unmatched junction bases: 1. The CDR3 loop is CASSLSGTGSYEQYF. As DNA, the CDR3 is TGTGCCAGCAGTTTATCTGGGACAGGCTCCTACGAGCAGTACTTC.

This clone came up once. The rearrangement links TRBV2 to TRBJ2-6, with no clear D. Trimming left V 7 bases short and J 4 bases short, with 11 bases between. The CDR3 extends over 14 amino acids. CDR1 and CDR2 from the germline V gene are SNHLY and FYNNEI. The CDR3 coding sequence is TGTGCCAGCACTGCAGCTCTGGGGGCCAACGTCCTGACTTTC. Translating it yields CASTAALGANVLTF.

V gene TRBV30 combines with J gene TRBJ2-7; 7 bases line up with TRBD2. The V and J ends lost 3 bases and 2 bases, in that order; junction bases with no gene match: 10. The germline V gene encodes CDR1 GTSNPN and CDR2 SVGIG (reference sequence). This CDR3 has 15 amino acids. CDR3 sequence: CAWRKTSGVPYEQYF. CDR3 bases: TGTGCCTGGAGGAAGACGAGCGGGGTCCCCTACGAGCAGTACTTC.

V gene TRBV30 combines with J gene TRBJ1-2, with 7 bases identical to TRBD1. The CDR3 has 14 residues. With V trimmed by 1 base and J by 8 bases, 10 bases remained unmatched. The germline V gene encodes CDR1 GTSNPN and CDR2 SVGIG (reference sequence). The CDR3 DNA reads TGTGCCTGGAGTGAGGGACAGCCGGGAGGGGGCTACACCTTC. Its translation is CAWSEGQPGGGYTF.

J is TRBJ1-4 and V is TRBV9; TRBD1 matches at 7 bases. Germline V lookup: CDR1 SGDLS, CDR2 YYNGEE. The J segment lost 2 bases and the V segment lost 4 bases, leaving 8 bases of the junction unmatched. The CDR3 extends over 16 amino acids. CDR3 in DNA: TGTGCCAGCAGCCCAAGCCCAGGGGGGACTAATGAAAAACTGTTTTTT. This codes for CASSPSPGGTNEKLFF.

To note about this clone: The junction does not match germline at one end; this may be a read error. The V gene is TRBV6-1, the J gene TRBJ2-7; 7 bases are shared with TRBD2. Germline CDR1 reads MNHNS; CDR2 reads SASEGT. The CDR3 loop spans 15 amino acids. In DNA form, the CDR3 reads TGTGCCAGCATTGAAGCGGGGCCCTCGCCCTACGAGCAGTACTTC. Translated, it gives CASIEAGPSPYEQYF.

The chain's CDR3 is CASSPSHRGAVEQYF. The CDR3 DNA is TGTGCCAGCAGTCCTTCTCACAGGGGCGCCGTGGAGCAGTACTTC. The genes are TRBV28 and TRBJ2-7; 7 bases align to TRBD1. The CDR3 is 15 residues long. Germline V gene sequence: CDR1 MDHEN, CDR2 SYDVKM. V lost 5 bases and J lost 7; bases outside the gene matches: 14.

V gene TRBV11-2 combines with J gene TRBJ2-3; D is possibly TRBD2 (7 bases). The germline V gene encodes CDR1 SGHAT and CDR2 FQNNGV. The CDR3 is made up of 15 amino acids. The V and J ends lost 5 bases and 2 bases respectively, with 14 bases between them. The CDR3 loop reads CASSTRGGDTDTQYF. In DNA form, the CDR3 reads TGTGCCAGCAGCACCCGAGGGGGGGACACAGATACGCAGTATTTT.

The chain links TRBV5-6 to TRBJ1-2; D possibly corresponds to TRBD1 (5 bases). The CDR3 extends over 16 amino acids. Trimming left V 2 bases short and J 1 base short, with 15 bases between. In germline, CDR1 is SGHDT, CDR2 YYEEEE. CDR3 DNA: TGTGCCAGCAGCTTATACGGACAACGATTTAACTATGGCTACACCTTC. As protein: CASSLYGQRFNYGYTF.